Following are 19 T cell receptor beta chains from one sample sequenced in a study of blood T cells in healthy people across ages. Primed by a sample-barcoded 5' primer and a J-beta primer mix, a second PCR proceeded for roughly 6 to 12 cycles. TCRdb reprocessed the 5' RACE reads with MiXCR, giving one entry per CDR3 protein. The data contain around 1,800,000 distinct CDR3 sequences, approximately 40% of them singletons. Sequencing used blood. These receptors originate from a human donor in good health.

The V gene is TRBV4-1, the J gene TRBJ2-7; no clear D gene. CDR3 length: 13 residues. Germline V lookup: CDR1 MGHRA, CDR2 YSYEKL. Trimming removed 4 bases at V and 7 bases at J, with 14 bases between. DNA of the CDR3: TGCGCCAGCAGCCGTGGGCCTTACGAGGAGCAGTACTTC. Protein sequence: CASSRGPYEEQYF.

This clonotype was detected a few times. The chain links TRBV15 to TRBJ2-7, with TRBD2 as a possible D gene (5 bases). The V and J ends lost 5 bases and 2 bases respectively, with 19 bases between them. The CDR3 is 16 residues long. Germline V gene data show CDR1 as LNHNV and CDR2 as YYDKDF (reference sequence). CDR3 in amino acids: CATSPRGSPSTYEQYF. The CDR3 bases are TGTGCCACCAGCCCCCGAGGGAGTCCCTCCACCTACGAGCAGTACTTC.

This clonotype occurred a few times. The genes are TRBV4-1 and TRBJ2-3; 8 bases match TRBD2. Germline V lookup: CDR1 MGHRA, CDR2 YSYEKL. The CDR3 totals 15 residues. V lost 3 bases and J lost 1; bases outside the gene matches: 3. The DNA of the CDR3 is TGCGCCAGCAGCCACTTGACTAGCGGCACAGATACGCAGTATTTT. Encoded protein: CASSHLTSGTDTQYF.

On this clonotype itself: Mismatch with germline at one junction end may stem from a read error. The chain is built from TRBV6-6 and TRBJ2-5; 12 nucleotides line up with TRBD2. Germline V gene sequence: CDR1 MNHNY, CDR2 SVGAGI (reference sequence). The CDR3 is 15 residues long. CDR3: CVSSYTSGGQETQYF. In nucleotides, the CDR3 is TGTGTCAGCAGTTATACTAGCGGGGGGCAAGAGACCCAGTACTTC.

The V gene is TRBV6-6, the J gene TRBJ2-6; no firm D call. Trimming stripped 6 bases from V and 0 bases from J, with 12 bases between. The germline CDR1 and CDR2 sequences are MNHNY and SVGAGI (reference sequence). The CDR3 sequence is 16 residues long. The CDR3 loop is CASRPGRLSGANVLTF. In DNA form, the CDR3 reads TGTGCCAGCAGACCCGGACGGCTCTCTGGGGCCAACGTCCTGACTTTC.

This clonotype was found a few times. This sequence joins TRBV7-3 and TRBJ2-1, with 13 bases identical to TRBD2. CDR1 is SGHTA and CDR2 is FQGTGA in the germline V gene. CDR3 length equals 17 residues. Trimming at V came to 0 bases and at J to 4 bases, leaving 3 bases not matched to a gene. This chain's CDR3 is CASSLTRTSGGYNEQFF. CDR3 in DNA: TGTGCCAGCAGCTTAACCCGGACTAGCGGGGGTTACAATGAGCAGTTCTTC.

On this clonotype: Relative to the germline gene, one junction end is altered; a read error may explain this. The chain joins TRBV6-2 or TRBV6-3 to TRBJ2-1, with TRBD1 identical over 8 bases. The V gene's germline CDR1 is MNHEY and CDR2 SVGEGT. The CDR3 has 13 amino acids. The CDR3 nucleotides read TGTGCCAGCCAGGGGGCGCGAGCTAATGGGCAGTTCTTC. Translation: CASQGARANGQFF.

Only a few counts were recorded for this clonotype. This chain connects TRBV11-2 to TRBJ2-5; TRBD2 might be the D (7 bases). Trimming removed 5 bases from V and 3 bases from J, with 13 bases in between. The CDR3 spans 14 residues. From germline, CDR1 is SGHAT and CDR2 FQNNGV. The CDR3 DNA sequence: TGTGCCAGCAGCCGGGGGGCGGGGGAAGAGACCCAGTACTTC. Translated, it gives CASSRGAGEETQYF.

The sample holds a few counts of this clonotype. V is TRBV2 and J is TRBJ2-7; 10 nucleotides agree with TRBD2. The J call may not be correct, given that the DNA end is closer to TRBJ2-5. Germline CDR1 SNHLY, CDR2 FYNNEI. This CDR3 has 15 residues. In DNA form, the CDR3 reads TGTGCCAGCAGGCTAGCGGGGGACTCACTCGAGACCCAGTACTTC. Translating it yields CASRLAGDSLETQYF.

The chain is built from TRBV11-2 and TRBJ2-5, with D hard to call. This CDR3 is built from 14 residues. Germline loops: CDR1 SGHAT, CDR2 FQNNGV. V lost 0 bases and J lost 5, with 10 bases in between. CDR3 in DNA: TGTGCCAGCAGCTTAGACACGAGCAGTGAGACCCAGTACTTC. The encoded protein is CASSLDTSSETQYF.

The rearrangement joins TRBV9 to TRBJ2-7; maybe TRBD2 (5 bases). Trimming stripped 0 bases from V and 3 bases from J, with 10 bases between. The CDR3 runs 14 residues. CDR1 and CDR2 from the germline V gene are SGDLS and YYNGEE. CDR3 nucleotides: TGTGCCAGCAGCGTAGGAGGGCCCAACTACGAGCAGTACTTC. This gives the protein CASSVGGPNYEQYF.

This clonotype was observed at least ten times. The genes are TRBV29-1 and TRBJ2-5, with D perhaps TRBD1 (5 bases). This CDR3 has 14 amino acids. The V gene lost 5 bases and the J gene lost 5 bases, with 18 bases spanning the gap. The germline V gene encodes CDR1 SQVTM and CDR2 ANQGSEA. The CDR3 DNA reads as TGCAGCGTTAGTTGGGGCTTATTGGGGGAGACCCAGTACTTC. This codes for CSVSWGLLGETQYF.

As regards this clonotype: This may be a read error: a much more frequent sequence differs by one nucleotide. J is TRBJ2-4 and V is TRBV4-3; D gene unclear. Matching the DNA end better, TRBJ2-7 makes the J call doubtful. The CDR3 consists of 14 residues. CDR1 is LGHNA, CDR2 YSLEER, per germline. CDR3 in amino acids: CASSQGPSPYEQYF. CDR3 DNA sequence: TGCGCCAGCAGCCAAGGGCCCAGCCCCTACGAGCAGTACTTC.

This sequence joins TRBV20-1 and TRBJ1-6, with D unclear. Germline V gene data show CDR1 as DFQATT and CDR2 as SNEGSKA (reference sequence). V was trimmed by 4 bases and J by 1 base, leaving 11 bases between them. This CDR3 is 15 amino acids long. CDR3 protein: CSATPGPSYNSPLHF. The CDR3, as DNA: TGCAGTGCTACTCCAGGACCGTCCTATAATTCACCCCTCCACTTT.

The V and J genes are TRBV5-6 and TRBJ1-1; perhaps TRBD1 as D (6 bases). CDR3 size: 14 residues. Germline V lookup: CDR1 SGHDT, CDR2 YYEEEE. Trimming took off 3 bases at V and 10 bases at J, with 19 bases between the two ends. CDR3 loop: CASSWGQNSVGAFF. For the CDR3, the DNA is TGTGCCAGCAGCTGGGGACAAAATTCGGTGGGAGCTTTCTTT.

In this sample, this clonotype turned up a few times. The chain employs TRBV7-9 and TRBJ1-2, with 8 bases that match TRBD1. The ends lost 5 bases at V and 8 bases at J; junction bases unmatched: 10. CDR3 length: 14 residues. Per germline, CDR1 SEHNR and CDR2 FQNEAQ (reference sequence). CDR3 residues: CASSPGQGREGYTF. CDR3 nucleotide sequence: TGTGCCAGCAGCCCCGGACAGGGAAGGGAGGGCTACACCTTC.

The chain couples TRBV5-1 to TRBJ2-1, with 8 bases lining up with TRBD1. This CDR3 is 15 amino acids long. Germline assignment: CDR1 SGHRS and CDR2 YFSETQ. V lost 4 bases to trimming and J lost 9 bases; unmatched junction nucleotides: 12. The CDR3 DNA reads TGCGCCAGCAGCACACCCGGGACAGGAGAGGGTGAGCAGTTCTTC. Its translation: CASSTPGTGEGEQFF. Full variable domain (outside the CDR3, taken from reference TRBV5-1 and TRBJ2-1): KAGVTQTPRYLIKTRGQQVTLSCSPISGHRSVSWYQQTPGQGLQFLFEYFSETQRNKGNFPGRFSGRQFSNSRSEMNVSTLELGDSALYLCASSTPGTGEGEQFFGPGTRLTVL.

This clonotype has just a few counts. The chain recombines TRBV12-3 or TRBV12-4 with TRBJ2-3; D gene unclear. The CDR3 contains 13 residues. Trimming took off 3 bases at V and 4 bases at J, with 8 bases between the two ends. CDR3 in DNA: TGTGCCAGCAGTTTTTCGGAAGCAGATACGCAGTATTTT. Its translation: CASSFSEADTQYF.

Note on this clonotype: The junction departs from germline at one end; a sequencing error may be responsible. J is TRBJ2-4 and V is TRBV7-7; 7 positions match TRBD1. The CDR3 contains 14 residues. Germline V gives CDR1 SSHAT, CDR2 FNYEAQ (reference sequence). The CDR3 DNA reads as TGTGCTAGCAGCTTATCGACAGGGAAAAACATTCAGTACTTC. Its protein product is CASSLSTGKNIQYF.